The 28 T cell receptor beta chains below come from one sample, sequenced in a study of cytomegalovirus exposure and HLA in healthy donors. The protocol was immunoSEQ multiplex PCR, while the TCRdb copy is restricted to in-frame clones and leaves out a portion. The sample has 200,000 to 250,000 clones, around four fifths seen once. Sequenced material: PBMCs. Source of these receptors: a woman aged 25-40 years in good health and CMV-seropositive.

The chain uses TRBV7-9 and TRBJ1-5; TRBD1 aligns across 7 bases. Germline values: CDR1 SEHNR, CDR2 FQNEAQ (reference sequence). V shed 3 bases and J 4 bases; nucleotides not matched to a gene: 6. This CDR3 has 15 amino acids. CDR3 bases: TGTGCCAGCAGCTTGGGGACAGACCGAAATCAGCCCCAGCATTTT. Its translation is CASSLGTDRNQPQHF.

This rearrangement joins TRBV30 to TRBJ1-5; D gene ambiguous. The V gene lost 3 bases and the J gene lost 7 bases, with 13 bases spanning the gap. This CDR3 is built from 13 residues. CDR1 is GTSNPN and CDR2 is SVGIG in the germline V gene (reference sequence). The CDR3 DNA follows: TGTGCCTGGAGGGGATCCCTTGGGCAGCCCCAGCATTTT. Its protein product is CAWRGSLGQPQHF.

J is TRBJ2-7 and V is TRBV6-5; no clear D gene. This CDR3 spans 15 amino acids. Germline lookup yields CDR1 MNHEY and CDR2 SVGAGI. Trimming pared 5 bases from V and 3 bases from J, leaving 17 bases between. CDR3: CASSSNPGPLYEQYF. CDR3 coding DNA: TGTGCCAGCAGTAGTAATCCGGGCCCCCTCTACGAGCAGTACTTC.

V usage is TRBV7-2 and J usage is TRBJ2-3, with no clear D. The CDR3 totals 12 residues. Germline CDR1 SGHTA, CDR2 FQGNSA. Trimming left V 5 bases short and J 8 bases short, with 11 bases between. In DNA, the CDR3 is TGTGCCAGCAGCCCTGATTTCCTTACGCAGTATTTT. It codes for CASSPDFLTQYF. Full variable domain (rest looked up from reference TRBV7-2 and TRBJ2-3): GAGVSQSPSNKVTEKGKDVELRCDPISGHTALYWYRQSLGQGLEFLIYFQGNSAPDKSGLPSDRFSAERTGGSVSTLTIQRTQQEDSAVYLCASSPDFLTQYFGPGTRLTVL.

V and J are TRBV6-1 and TRBJ2-1; the D gene could be TRBD1 or TRBD2 (5 bases each). Trimming stripped 3 bases from V and 9 bases from J, with 24 bases between. This CDR3 spans 17 amino acids. Germline V gene data show CDR1 as MNHNS and CDR2 as SASEGT. The CDR3 here is CASSEGVYALRGFEQFF. CDR3 DNA sequence: TGTGCCAGCAGTGAGGGGGTCTACGCCCTTCGCGGGTTTGAGCAGTTCTTC.

The rearrangement links TRBV29-1 to TRBJ2-2; TRBD2 agrees at 11 bases. Germline V gene sequence: CDR1 SQVTM, CDR2 ANQGSEA. The CDR3 has 16 amino acids. The V and J ends lost 4 bases and 5 bases, in that order; junction bases with no gene match: 9. This chain's CDR3 is CSVGGTSGAGTGELFF. As DNA, the CDR3 is TGCAGCGTTGGAGGGACTAGCGGTGCGGGGACCGGGGAGCTGTTTTTT.

The chain is built from TRBV6-1 and TRBJ1-5, with no clear D. V shed 3 bases and J shed 4 bases, with 4 bases lying between them. CDR1 and CDR2 from the germline V gene are MNHNS and SASEGT. The CDR3 spans 12 residues. CDR3 sequence (DNA): TGTGCCAGCAGTGAGCGAAATCAGCCCCAGCATTTT. It translates to CASSERNQPQHF.

The rearrangement joins TRBV30 to TRBJ1-2; no definite D call. The germline CDR1 and CDR2 sequences are GTSNPN and SVGIG (reference sequence). V lost 3 bases, J lost 4 bases, and 15 bases lay in between. The CDR3 has 14 amino acids. In nucleotides, the CDR3 is TGTGCCTGGAGCGTACCGACGGTCAGCTATGGCTACACCTTC. Translated: CAWSVPTVSYGYTF.

The V call is TRBV4-1, the J call TRBJ1-2; the D gene is possibly TRBD1 (6 bases). The CDR3 totals 15 residues. The V end lost 1 base, the J end lost 6 bases, and 15 bases lay between the germline ends. Germline CDR1 and CDR2: MGHRA and YSYEKL. The CDR3 here is CASSQGRGRGNGYTF. CDR3 in DNA: TGCGCCAGCAGCCAAGGGCGAGGCAGGGGAAATGGCTACACCTTC.

This clone is a singleton in its sample. The rearrangement joins TRBV7-9 to TRBJ2-7; D is undetermined. Germline-derived CDR1 and CDR2 are SEHNR and FQNEAQ (reference sequence). The CDR3 has 14 residues. Trimming left V 1 base short and J 3 bases short, with 10 bases between. CDR3 protein: CASSLGGGNYEQYF. CDR3 coding DNA: TGTGCCAGCAGCTTAGGTGGCGGAAACTACGAGCAGTACTTC.

The V and J genes are TRBV28 and TRBJ1-2, with D possibly TRBD1 on 6 matching bases. There are 14 residues in the CDR3. The V gene lost 7 bases and the J gene lost 4 bases, with 16 bases spanning the gap. Germline V gene data show CDR1 as MDHEN and CDR2 as SYDVKM. CDR3 in amino acids: CASTLAGDTYGYTF. For the CDR3, the DNA is TGTGCCAGCACCCTCGCCGGGGACACCTATGGCTACACCTTC.

The rearrangement links TRBV27 to TRBJ1-4; D perhaps matches TRBD1 (5 bases). V dropped 6 bases and J dropped 1 base, with 12 bases sitting between them. Germline V gene sequence: CDR1 MNHEY, CDR2 SMNVEV (reference sequence). This CDR3 spans 15 amino acids. The CDR3 bases are TGTGCCAGCAGCCCCCCGGGGGGAACTAATGAAAAACTGTTTTTT. Protein sequence: CASSPPGGTNEKLFF.

V and J are TRBV6-5 and TRBJ1-2; 9 nucleotides align to TRBD1. V lost 4 bases to trimming and J lost 5 bases; unmatched junction nucleotides: 8. This CDR3 has 15 amino acids. The germline gives CDR1 MNHEY, CDR2 SVGAGI. As DNA, the CDR3 is TGTGCCAGCAGTTCCCCCGACAGGGGGAATTATGGCTACACCTTC. This codes for CASSSPDRGNYGYTF.

This clone was detected only a few times. The genes are TRBV6-1 and TRBJ1-1, with no clear D. In germline, CDR1 is MNHNS, CDR2 SASEGT. CDR3 length equals 13 residues. Trimming stripped 3 bases from V and 0 bases from J, with 5 bases between. DNA for the CDR3: TGTGCCAGCAGTGATTGGGTGAACACTGAAGCTTTCTTT. Its translation: CASSDWVNTEAFF.

The chain recombines TRBV30 with TRBJ2-7; no definite D call. The CDR3 runs to 13 residues. V was clipped by 2 bases and J by 4 bases, with 12 bases between them. Per germline, CDR1 GTSNPN and CDR2 SVGIG (reference sequence). The CDR3 protein is CAWSSQPIYEQYF. CDR3 bases: TGTGCCTGGAGTTCTCAACCGATATACGAGCAGTACTTC.

V gene TRBV9 combines with J gene TRBJ2-1; 11 positions agree with TRBD2. Per the germline V gene, CDR1 is SGDLS and CDR2 is YYNGEE. V was pared by 4 bases and J by 4 bases, with 4 bases of the junction left unmatched. The CDR3 length is 15 residues. CDR3 nucleotides: TGTGCCAGCAGCTATAGCGGGAGGGAATACAATGAGCAGTTCTTC. It is translated as CASSYSGREYNEQFF. Complete variable domain (other parts from reference TRBV9 and TRBJ2-1): DSGVTQTPKHLITATGQRVTLRCSPRSGDLSVYWYQQSLDQGLQFLIQYYNGEERAKGNILERFSAQQFPDLHSELNLSSLELGDSALYFCASSYSGREYNEQFFGPGTRLTVL.

The chain recombines TRBV5-4 with TRBJ1-3; D is unresolved. The CDR3 covers 14 residues. Trimming shortened V by 2 bases and J by 9 bases, and 15 bases separated the two germline ends. The germline V gene encodes CDR1 SGHNT and CDR2 YYREEE (reference sequence). CDR3 sequence (DNA): TGTGCCAGCAGCTTTCACAGCGAGCCGTCCACCATATATTTT. Translated: CASSFHSEPSTIYF.

V gene TRBV5-6 combines with J gene TRBJ1-1; D ambiguous. V lost 2 bases, J lost 8 bases, and 10 bases lay in between. The CDR3 consists of 12 residues. From germline, CDR1 is SGHDT and CDR2 YYEEEE. The DNA of the CDR3 is TGTGCCAGCAGCTTCGGGCAGGTCGAAGCTTTCTTT. The encoded protein is CASSFGQVEAFF.

This rearrangement joins TRBV5-1 to TRBJ1-5, with D tentatively TRBD1 (6 bases). The CDR3 is 15 amino acids. V was cut by 7 bases and J by 6 bases, with 20 bases left in between. Per the germline V gene, CDR1 is SGHRS and CDR2 is YFSETQ. The CDR3 DNA reads TGCGCCAGCGAAAATCCTACAGGGATTTGTCAGCCCCAGCATTTT. It specifies CASENPTGICQPQHF.

The CDR3 bases are TGTGCCAGCAGTCACCGGGACAGGCAATTAGCGGTCGTCTACGAGCAGTACTTC. It is translated as CASSHRDRQLAVVYEQYF. The rearrangement links TRBV27 to TRBJ2-7, with 8 bases that match TRBD1. Germline CDR1 MNHEY, CDR2 SMNVEV (reference sequence). CDR3 length: 18 residues. Trimming cost V 5 bases and J 3 bases; bases outside gene matches: 18.

This rearrangement joins TRBV7-2 to TRBJ2-3; no firm D call. V was pared by 1 base and J by 0 bases, with 11 bases between. Germline V CDR1 and CDR2: SGHTA, FQGNSA. This CDR3 is 16 amino acids long. This CDR3 reads CASSLVLAVSTDTQYF. In DNA, the CDR3 is TGTGCCAGCAGCTTAGTTCTTGCCGTTAGCACAGATACGCAGTATTTT.

A single count supports this clone. The gene calls are TRBV27 and TRBJ2-7; a weak D match, TRBD1 (5 bases). The length of the CDR3 is 14 residues. Germline V gene lookup returns CDR1 MNHEY and CDR2 SMNVEV (reference sequence). V lost 0 bases and J 3 bases, leaving 9 bases between the germline ends. CDR3 sequence: CASSLSGAGYEQYF. The DNA of the CDR3 is TGTGCCAGCAGTTTATCAGGGGCTGGCTACGAGCAGTACTTC.

The gene calls are TRBV30 and TRBJ2-7; D not certain. The CDR3 covers 13 residues. The germline V and J ends were trimmed by 1 base and 1 base, with 8 bases remaining between them. CDR1 and CDR2 from the germline V gene are GTSNPN and SVGIG (reference sequence). The CDR3 coding sequence is TGTGCCTGGAGTGGACCCATTTCCTACGAGCAGTACTTC. This encodes CAWSGPISYEQYF.

The V call is TRBV5-1, the J call TRBJ2-1, with D unresolved. The V and J ends lost 1 base and 8 bases respectively, with 7 bases between them. CDR1 is SGHRS, CDR2 YFSETQ, per germline. The CDR3 extends over 12 amino acids. The CDR3 DNA follows: TGCGCCAGCAGCTTGTTAGTAGATGAGCAGTTCTTC. Protein sequence: CASSLLVDEQFF.

J is TRBJ2-7 and V is TRBV9, with 7 bases lining up with TRBD1. In germline, CDR1 is SGDLS, CDR2 YYNGEE. V lost 3 bases, J lost 5 bases, and 2 bases stayed unmatched. This CDR3 comprises 12 residues. The CDR3 protein is CASSDRGHEQYF. The DNA of the CDR3 is TGTGCCAGCAGCGACAGGGGCCACGAGCAGTACTTC.

The V gene is TRBV2, the J gene TRBJ2-6; possibly TRBD2 for D (5 bases). Looked up from germline, CDR1 is SNHLY and CDR2 is FYNNEI. The CDR3 contains 14 residues. Deletions cut 6 bases from V and 4 bases from J, with 10 bases between. The CDR3 region is CASRSGIGANVLTF. The CDR3 nucleotides are TGTGCCAGCAGGTCGGGGATCGGGGCCAACGTCCTGACTTTC.

The count of this clone is one. The rearrangement uses TRBV5-5 and TRBJ2-6; D call uncertain. The CDR3 sequence is 17 residues long. Germline assignment: CDR1 SGHKS and CDR2 YYEKEE (reference sequence). V was trimmed by 0 bases and J by 0 bases, leaving 10 bases between them. Here the CDR3 DNA reads TGTGCCAGCAGCTTGGGACCCCGGGCCTCTGGGGCCAACGTCCTGACTTTC. Its translation: CASSLGPRASGANVLTF.

This clone showed up just a few times. The J gene is TRBJ2-1, the V gene TRBV10-1, with 8 bases identical to TRBD2. The length of the CDR3 is 14 residues. The V and J ends lost 2 bases and 7 bases, in that order; junction bases with no gene match: 4. Germline V gene sequence: CDR1 WNHNN, CDR2 SYGVQD (reference sequence). CDR3 sequence (DNA): TGCGCCAGCAGTGAGGGACTAGCTGGGAATGAGCAGTTCTTC. Protein: CASSEGLAGNEQFF.